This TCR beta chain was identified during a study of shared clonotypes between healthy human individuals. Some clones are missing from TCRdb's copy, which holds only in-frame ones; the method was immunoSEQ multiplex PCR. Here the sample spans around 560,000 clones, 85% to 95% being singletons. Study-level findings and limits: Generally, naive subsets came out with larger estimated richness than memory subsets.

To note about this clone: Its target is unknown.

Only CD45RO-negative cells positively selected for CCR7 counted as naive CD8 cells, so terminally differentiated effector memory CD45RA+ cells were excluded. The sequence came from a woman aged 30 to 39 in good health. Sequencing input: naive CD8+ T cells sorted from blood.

Written as DNA, the CDR3 is TGTGCCAGCAGTTTCCACAGGGATACTTCACCCCTCCACTTT. It yields the protein CASSFHRDTSPLHF. The chain joins TRBV28 to TRBJ1-6, with D perhaps TRBD1 (6 bases). Germline V gene lookup returns CDR1 MDHEN and CDR2 SYDVKM. V was trimmed by 3 bases and J by 9 bases, leaving 12 bases between them. The CDR3 totals 14 residues.